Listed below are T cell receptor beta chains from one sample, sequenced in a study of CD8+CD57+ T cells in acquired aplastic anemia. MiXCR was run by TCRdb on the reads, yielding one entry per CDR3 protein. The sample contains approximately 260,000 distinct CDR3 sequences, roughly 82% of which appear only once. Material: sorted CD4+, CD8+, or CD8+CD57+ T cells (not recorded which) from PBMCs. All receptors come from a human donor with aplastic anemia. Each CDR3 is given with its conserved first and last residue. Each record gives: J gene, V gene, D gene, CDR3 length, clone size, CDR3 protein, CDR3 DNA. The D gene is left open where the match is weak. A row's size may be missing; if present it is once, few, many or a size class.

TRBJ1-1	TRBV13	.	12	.	CASTWGVSEAFF	TGTGCCAGCACGTGGGGGGTAAGTGAAGCTTTCTTT
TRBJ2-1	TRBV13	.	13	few	CASSAGGVHEQFF	TGTGCCAGCAGTGCTGGTGGGGTCCATGAGCAGTTCTTC
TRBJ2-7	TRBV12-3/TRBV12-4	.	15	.	CASSLGQSLSNEQYF	TGTGCCAGCAGTCTAGGACAGAGCCTCAGCAACGAGCAGTACTTC
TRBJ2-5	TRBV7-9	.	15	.	CAGRLASETQYIGYF	TGTGCCGGACGGTTAGCTAGCGAGACCCAGTACATCGGGTACTTC
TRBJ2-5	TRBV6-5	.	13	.	CASSRDLGETQYF	TGCGCCAGCTCCCGGGACCTCGGAGAGACCCAGTACTTC
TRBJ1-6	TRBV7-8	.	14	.	CASSLTGGPDLLHF	TGTGCCAGCAGCTTGACGGGCGGTCCCGATCTCCTCCACTTT
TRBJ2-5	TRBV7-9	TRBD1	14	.	CATSPGTGEDTHTF	TGTGCCACCAGCCCAGGCACAGGGGAAGACACACATACGTTC
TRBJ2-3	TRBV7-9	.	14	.	CASSFERSGDSHYF	TGTGCCAGCAGCTTTGAAAGAAGCGGCGATAGCCATTATTTT
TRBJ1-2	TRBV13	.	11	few	CASSLNYGYTF	TGTGCCAGCAGCTTGAACTATGGCTACACCTTC
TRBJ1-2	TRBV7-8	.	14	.	CASSLAGGTDTQTF	TGTGCCAGCAGCTTAGCGGGAGGGACCGATACGCAGACCTTC
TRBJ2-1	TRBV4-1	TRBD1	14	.	CASTNRDRGFEQFF	TGCGCCAGCACCAACCGGGACAGGGGTTTTGAGCAGTTCTTC
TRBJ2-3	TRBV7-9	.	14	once	CASSLVGGEHTLGF	TGTGCCAGCAGCTTAGTAGGCGGGGAGCATACTCTTGGTTTT
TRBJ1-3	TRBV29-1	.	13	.	CSVGTGPGNTIYF	TGCAGCGTTGGAACAGGGCCTGGAAACACCATATATTTT
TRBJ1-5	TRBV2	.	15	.	CASSGVAGRNQPQHF	TGTGCCAGCAGTGGAGTGGCCGGCCGAAACCAGCCCCAGCATTTT
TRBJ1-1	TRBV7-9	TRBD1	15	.	CAGQGVRETQYEAFF	TGTGCCGGACAGGGGGTGAGGGAGACCCAGTACGAAGCTTTCTTT
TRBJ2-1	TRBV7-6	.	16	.	CASSLQSYNSPLHQFF	TGTGCCAGCAGCTTGCAAAGCTATAATTCACCCCTCCACCAGTTCTTC
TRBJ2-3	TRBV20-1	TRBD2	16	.	CSARDRVAGEVDTQYF	TGCAGTGCTAGAGATAGGGTAGCGGGGGAGGTAGATACGCAGTATTTT